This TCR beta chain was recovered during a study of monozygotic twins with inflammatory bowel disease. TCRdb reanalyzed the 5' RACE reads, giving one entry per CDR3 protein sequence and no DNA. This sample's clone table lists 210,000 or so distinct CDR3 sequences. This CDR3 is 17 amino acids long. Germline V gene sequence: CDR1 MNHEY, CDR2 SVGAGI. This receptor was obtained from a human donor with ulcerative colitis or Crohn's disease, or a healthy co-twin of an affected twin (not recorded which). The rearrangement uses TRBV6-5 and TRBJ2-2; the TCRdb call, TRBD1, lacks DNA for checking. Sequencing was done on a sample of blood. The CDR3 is CASSYRGQGLRTGELFF.